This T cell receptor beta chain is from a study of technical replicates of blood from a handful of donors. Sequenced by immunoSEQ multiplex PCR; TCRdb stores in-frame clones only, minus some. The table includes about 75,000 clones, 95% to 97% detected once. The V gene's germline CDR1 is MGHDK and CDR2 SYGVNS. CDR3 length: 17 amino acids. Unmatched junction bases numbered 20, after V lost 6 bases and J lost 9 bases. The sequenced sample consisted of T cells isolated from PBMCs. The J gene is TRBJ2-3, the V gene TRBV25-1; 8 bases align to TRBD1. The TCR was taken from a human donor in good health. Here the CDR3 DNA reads TGTGCCAGCAGCCCCCTCTCGCAGGGGGCGTCGGAGGGAACGCAGTATTTT. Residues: CASSPLSQGASEGTQYF.